This TCR beta chain was documented in a study of blood T cells in healthy people across ages. V lost 2 bases and J 3 bases, leaving 11 bases between the germline ends. CDR3 length: 14 amino acids. CDR1 and CDR2 from the germline V gene are SGDLS and YYNGEE. Study outcomes and limitations: Possibly confounding the expanded clonotype changes was the fact that donor CMV status was unknown. Bulk PBMC profiling left naive and antigen-experienced comparisons inconclusive. Higher diversity and more naive CD4+ cells were features of long-lived donors, compared to aged donors.

Details on this clonotype: Its specificity is unknown.

Sample-barcoded 5' priming and a J-beta primer mix drove a second PCR of 7 to 11 cycles. The authors tagged each cDNA molecule using a template-switch adaptor with 12 random nucleotides. Each CDR3 protein gets one entry after TCRdb re-called the 5' RACE reads with MiXCR. The data contain about 570,000 distinct CDR3 sequences, 25% to 30% of them singletons. The specimen sequenced was blood. J is TRBJ1-2 and V is TRBV9, with D unclear. This sequence was found in a woman in her seventies in good health. The DNA of the CDR3 is TGTGCCAGCAGCGTGATACCCGGGGACTATGGCTACACCTTC. It yields the protein CASSVIPGDYGYTF.